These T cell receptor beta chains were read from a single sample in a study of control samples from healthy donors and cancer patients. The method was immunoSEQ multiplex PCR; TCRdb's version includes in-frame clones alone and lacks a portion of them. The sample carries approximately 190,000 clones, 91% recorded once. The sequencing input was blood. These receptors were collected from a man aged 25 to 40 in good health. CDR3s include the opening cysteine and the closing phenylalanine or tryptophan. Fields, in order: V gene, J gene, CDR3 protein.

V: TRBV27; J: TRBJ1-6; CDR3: CASQPGQGTSLHF
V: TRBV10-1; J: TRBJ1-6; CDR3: CASSYQGKNSPLHF
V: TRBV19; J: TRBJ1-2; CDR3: CASSIPLTSHGYTF
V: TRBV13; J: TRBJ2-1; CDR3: CASSLPPGSSYNEQFF
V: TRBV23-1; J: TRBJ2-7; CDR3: CASPQPRQVNYEQYF
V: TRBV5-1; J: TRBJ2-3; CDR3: CASSLTQDTQYF
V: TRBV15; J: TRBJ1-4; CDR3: CATSRETATNEKLFF
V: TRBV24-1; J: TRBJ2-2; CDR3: CATGGPGDTGELFF
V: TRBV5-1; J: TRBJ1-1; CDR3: CASSLGQGAPGTEAFF
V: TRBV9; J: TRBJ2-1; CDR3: CASSASGYNEQFF
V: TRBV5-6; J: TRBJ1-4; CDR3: CASSSPRGPVGEKLFF
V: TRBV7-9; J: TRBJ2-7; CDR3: CASSSARGKISYEQYF
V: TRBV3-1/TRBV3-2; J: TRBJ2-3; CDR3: CASSQEMRSTDTQYF
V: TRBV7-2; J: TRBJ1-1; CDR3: CASSSSGNTEAFF
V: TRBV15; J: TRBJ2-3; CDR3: CATTPGGEKSTDTQYF
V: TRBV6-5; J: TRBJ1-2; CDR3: CASRDRGFDYGYTF
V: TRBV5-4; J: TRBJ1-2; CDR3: CASSNRDRGHLGGYTF
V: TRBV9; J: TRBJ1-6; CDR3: CASSSPRTASSYNSPLHF
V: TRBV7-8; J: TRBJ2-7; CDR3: CASSLPGIYEQYF
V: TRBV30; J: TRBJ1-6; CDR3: CACGYDASSYNSPLHF
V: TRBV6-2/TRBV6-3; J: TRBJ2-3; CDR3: CASSLQGLSDTQYF
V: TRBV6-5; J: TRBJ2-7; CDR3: CASTHENSYEQYF
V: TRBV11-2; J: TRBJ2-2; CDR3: CASSATNTGELFF
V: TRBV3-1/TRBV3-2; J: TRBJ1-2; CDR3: CASSQDTGGYGYTF
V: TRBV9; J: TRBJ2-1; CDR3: CASSVGGGVLYEQFF
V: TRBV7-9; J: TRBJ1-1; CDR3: CASSLEGYEAFF
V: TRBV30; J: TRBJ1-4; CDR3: CAWSPGGTNEKLFF
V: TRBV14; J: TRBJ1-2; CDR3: CASSQAKTGSRGYTF
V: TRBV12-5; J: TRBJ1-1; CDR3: CASGPGHLMNTEAFF
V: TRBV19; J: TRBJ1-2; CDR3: CASAGGSGYTF